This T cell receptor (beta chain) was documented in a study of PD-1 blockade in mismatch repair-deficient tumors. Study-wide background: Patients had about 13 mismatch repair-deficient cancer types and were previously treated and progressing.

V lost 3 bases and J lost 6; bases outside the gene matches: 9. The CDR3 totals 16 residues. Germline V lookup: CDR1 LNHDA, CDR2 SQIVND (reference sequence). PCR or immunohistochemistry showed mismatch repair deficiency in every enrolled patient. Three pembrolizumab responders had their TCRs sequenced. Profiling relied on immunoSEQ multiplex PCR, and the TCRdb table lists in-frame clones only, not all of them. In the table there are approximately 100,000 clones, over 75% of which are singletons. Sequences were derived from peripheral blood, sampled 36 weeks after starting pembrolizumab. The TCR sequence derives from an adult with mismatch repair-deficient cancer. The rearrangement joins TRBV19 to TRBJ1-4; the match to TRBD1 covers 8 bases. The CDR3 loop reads CASSIRPQTGDEKLFF. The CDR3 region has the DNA TGTGCCAGTAGTATCCGTCCCCAGACAGGGGATGAAAAACTGTTTTTT.